One TCR beta chain is described in this entry. The sample holds a few counts of this clone. Its specific antigen is unknown. It has no much larger one-base neighbor in the sample; base qualities were not kept. The data derive from a study of beta chain features in type 1 diabetes (dated by TCRdb to 2017 to 2018). In terms of the full investigation: Mean age, gender distribution, total cell number and subset yield did not differ between patients and healthy donors. Regulatory and stem cell-like memory subsets were isolated from only 8 patients and roughly 8 healthy donors, whereas naive and central memory subsets came from all 30 or so donors. A total of 85 million to 140 million sorted cells were examined across all samples, and the number of cells per subset was strongly correlated with RNA yield. In the study, recently diagnosed type 1 diabetes patients and matched healthy donors were compared on the TCRB repertoires of their sorted circulating CD4+ T cell subsets. Points the paper makes about the study in general: PCR might favor shorter templates, but patient and control samples were amplified and corrected together, so any skew would affect both groups equally. Only small numbers of individuals were included in the HLA sub-analyses, which left unresolved whether HLA type had any influence on TCRB rearrangement. Because cDNA was sequenced instead of genomic DNA, highly expressing activated cells could be over-represented, though the groups showed no difference in activation or CD3 levels. A moderate but significant shortening of TCRB CDR3 length was observed in type 1 diabetes patients in all four CD4+ subsets. Naive, central memory and regulatory TCRB repertoires appeared to be more alike among patients than among healthy donors. At VDJ recombination sites, type 1 diabetes patients had fewer insertions and more deleted nucleotides, which implies abnormalities in thymic rearrangement.

From each donor, a single peripheral blood sample of 95 to 150 mL on average was drawn into heparinised tubes. A BD FACSAria II and a panel including CD45RO, CCR7, CD25, CD127, CD95 and CD27 were used to sort naive, central memory, regulatory and stem cell-like memory CD4+ T cells. A purity above 98% was achieved for all sorted populations. PBMCs were isolated right away by Lymphoprep density gradient centrifugation and were stained directly, without culture. To minimize batch effects, samples were stained and sorted in pairs, one healthy donor with one patient per experiment. The High Capacity cDNA Reverse Transcription Kit was used to reverse transcribe all of the isolated RNA, meaning that expressed TCRB transcripts were what got sequenced. Deep immunoSEQ sequencing was performed on naive, central memory and regulatory T cell samples, with an average of around 3.4 million total reads per sample. Sorted cells were lysed in RLT buffer, and RNA was extracted using DNase-treated RNeasy Micro or Mini kits according to cell number. To prevent cross-contamination, each cell subset was processed individually, whereas patient and healthy donor samples were processed jointly. The immunoSEQ multiplex PCR was used to amplify TCRB sequences from cDNA, generating 87-bp fragments that spanned the CDR3 region. The amplicons were sequenced using the Illumina HiSeq platform. As for the authors' bioinformatics: Synthetic template baselines were used to correct PCR bias computationally, reads within Hamming distance 2 were collapsed together, and singletons that could not be merged were discarded. Reads were aligned to IMGT to assign V, D and J genes, CDR3 length, and insertions or deletions at six rearrangement sites. Within each subset, clonotype counts were normalized to the number of sorted cells before true diversity and Gini coefficients were calculated with the tcR R package. The overlap coefficient, calculated on TCRB nucleotide sequences, was used to quantify repertoire sharing. Out-of-frame TCRB sequences from naive cells were analyzed to stand in for the pre-selection repertoire. TCRdb re-hosts the immuneACCESS table, in-frame sequences only. Its copies lack some clones; in the studies checked, an unresolved V gene accounts for under half of them, and the cause for the rest is not known. The V and J calls and clone size come from that table; D and trimming were worked out from the DNA. Present in this sample are 500,000 to 700,000 clones, around 16% of which were seen just once. The ten largest account for around 0.095% of the sample.

Via the germline V gene, CDR1 is SGHRS and CDR2 YFSETQ. The CDR3 spans 16 residues, from the cysteine through the phenylalanine. Solely the CDR3 DNA is kept, with 48 bases framed from the first base. V loses 4 bases of germline sequence and J loses 4 bases, and the interval between the two ends is 19 bases. Sequences were obtained from naive CD4+ T cells from blood. The meaning of the sample's cell subset or site label: true naive CD4+ T cells. This receptor was taken from a man between 18 and 35 years old in good health. Recombination joined TRBV5-1 with TRBJ2-3, with TRBD1 as a weak D call on 6 bases. The DNA is as follows: TGCGCCAGCAGCCCCGGGACATTAGCGCGCCCAGATACGCAGTATTTT. Protein translation: CASSPGTLARPDTQYF.